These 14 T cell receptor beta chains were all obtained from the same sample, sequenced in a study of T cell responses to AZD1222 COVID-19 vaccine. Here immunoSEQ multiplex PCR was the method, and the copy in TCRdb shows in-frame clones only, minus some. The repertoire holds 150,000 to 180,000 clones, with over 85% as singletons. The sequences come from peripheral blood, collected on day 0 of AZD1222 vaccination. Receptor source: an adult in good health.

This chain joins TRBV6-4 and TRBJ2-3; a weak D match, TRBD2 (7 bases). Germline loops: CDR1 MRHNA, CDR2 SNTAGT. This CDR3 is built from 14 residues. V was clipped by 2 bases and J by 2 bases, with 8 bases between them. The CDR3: CASSDGGATDTQYF. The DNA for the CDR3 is TGTGCCAGCAGTGACGGGGGGGCCACAGATACGCAGTATTTT.

The DNA of the CDR3 is TGTGCCAGCAGCCCCCTACCTGGACCCAATCCCTACGAGCAGTACTTC. As protein: CASSPLPGPNPYEQYF. V and J are TRBV7-3 and TRBJ2-7; D not resolved. CDR1 SGHTA and CDR2 FQGTGA come from the germline V gene. CDR3 length: 16 amino acids. The V end lost 5 bases, the J end lost 2 bases, and 19 bases lay between the germline ends.

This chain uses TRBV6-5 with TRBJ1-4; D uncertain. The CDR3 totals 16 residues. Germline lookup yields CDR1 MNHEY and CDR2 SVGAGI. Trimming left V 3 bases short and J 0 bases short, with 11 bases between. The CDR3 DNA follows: TGTGCCAGCAGTTATTTTTCGACGACAACTAATGAAAAACTGTTTTTT. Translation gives CASSYFSTTTNEKLFF.

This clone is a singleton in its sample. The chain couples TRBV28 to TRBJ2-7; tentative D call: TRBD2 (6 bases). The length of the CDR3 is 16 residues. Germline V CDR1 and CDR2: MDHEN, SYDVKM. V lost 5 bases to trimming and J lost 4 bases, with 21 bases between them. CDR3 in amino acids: CASSPALEGMRYEQYF. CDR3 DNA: TGTGCCAGCAGTCCCGCATTGGAGGGAATGAGGTACGAGCAGTACTTC.

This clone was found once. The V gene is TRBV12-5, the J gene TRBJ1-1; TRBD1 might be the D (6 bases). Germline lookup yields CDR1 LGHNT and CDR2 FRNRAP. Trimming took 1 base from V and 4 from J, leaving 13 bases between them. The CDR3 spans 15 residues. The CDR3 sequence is CASGLAKQGSTEAFF. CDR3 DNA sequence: TGTGCTAGTGGTTTGGCCAAACAGGGCTCCACTGAAGCTTTCTTT.

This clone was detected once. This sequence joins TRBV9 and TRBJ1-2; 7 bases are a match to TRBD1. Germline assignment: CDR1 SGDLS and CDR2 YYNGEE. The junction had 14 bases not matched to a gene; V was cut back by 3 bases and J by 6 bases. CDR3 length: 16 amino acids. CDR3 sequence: CASSDGQAFTKHGYTF. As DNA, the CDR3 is TGTGCCAGCAGCGACGGACAGGCCTTCACCAAACATGGCTACACCTTC.

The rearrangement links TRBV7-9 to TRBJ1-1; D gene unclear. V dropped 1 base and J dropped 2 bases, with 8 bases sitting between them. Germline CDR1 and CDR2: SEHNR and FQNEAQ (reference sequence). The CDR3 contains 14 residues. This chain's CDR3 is CASSLEWGNTEAFF. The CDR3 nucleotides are TGTGCCAGCAGCTTAGAATGGGGTAACACTGAAGCTTTCTTT.

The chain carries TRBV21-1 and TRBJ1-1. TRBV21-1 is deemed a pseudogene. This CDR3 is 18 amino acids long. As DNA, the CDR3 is TGTGCCAGCAGCGGAATATTGCCAAAGTGGTGGGTGAACACTGAAGCTTTCTTT. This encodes CASSGILPKWWVNTEAFF.

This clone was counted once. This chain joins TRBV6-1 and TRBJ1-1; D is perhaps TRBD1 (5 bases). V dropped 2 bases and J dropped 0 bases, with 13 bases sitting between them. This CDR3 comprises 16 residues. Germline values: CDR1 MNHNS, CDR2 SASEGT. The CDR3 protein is CASSEFPGSLNTEAFF. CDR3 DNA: TGTGCCAGCAGTGAATTCCCAGGGTCATTGAACACTGAAGCTTTCTTT.

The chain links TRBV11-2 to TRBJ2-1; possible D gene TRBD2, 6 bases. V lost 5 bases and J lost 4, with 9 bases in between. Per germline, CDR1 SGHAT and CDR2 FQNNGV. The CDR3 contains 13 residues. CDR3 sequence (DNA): TGTGCCAGCAGCGTCGGGACTTACAATGAGCAGTTCTTC. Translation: CASSVGTYNEQFF.

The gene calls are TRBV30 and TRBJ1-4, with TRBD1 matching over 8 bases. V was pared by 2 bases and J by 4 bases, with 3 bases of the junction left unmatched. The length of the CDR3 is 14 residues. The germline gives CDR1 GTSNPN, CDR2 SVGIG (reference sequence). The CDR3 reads CAWSWTGSNEKLFF. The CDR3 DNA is TGTGCCTGGAGTTGGACAGGGAGTAATGAAAAACTGTTTTTT. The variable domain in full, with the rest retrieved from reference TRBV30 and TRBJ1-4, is SQTIHQWPATLVQPVGSPLSLECTVEGTSNPNLYWYRQAAGRGLQLLFYSVGIGQISSEVPQNLSASRPQDRQFILSSKKLLLSDSGFYLCAWSWTGSNEKLFFGSGTQLSVL.

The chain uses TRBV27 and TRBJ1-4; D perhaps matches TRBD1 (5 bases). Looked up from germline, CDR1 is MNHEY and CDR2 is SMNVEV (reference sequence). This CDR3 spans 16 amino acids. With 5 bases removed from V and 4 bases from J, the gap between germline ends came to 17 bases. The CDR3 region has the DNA TGTGCCAGCAGTCCACGCACAGGCGGTGGTAATGAAAAACTGTTTTTT. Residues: CASSPRTGGGNEKLFF.

The CDR3 spells CASSPEGASSGNTIYF. CDR3 nucleotides: TGTGCCAGCTCACCAGAGGGGGCTTCCTCTGGAAACACCATATATTTT. The chain has TRBV18 and TRBJ1-3; TRBD1 aligns across 7 bases. The CDR3 runs to 16 residues. Germline V gene lookup returns CDR1 KGHSH and CDR2 LQKENI. V trimming: 2 bases; J trimming: 0 bases; junction bases outside the gene matches: 4. Drawing the rest from reference TRBV18 and TRBJ1-3, the complete variable domain is NAGVMQNPRHLVRRRGQEARLRCSPMKGHSHVYWYRQLPEEGLKFMVYLQKENIIDESGMPKERFSAEFPKEGPSILRIQQVVRGDSAAYFCASSPEGASSGNTIYFGEGSWLTVV.

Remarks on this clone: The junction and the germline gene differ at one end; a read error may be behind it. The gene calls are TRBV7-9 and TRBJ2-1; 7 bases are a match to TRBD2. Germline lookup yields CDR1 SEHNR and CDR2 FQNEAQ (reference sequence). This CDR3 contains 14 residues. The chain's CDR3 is CASSLVRDYYEQFF. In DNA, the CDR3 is TGTGCCAGCAGCTTAGTCCGGGACTACTATGAGCAGTTCTTC.